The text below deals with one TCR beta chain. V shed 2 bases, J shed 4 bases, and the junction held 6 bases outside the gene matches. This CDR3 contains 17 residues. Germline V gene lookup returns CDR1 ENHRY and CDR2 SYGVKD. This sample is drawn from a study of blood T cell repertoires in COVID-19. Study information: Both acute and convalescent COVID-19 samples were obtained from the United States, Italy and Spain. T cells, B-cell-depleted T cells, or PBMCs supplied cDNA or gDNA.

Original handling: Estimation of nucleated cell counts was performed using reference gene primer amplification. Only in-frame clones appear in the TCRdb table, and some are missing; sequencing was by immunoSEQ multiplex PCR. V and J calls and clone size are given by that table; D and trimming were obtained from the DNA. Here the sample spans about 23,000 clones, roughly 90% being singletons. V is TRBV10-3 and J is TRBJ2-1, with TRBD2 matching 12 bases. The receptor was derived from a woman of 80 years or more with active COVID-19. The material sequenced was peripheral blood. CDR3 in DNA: TGTGCCATCAGTGAGAGGGCTAGCGGGGGGGGTTACAATGAGCAGTTCTTC. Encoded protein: CAISERASGGGYNEQFF.